This T cell receptor (beta chain) was captured in a study of shared clonotypes between healthy human individuals. In the study overall: Donors had three CD4 naive, three CD4 memory, two CD8 naive and one CD8 memory plate apiece. General observations from the study: Genetic and exposure-history diversity was limited by the few donors. Only blood samples were collected, and tissue repertoires likely differ.

Repertoires were generated with immunoSEQ multiplex PCR, while TCRdb's copy carries only in-frame clones and drops some. The sample includes 1,500,000 or so clones, roughly 98.5% seen only once; the top ten take about 0.4%. Concerning this clone itself: Its target is unknown.

Germline lookup yields CDR1 SGHRS and CDR2 YFSETQ. This CDR3 is 14 amino acids long. J gave up 8 bases and V 7 bases, and 9 bases lay outside the gene matches. The chain employs TRBV5-1 and TRBJ2-1, with 10 bases lining up with TRBD2. Sample: naive CD4+ T cells sorted from blood. Subset described: CD45RA+ positively selected. The TCR comes from a young man in good health. The CDR3 DNA reads as TGCGCCAGCTCGCCGGGACTAGCGTTGGATGAGCAGTTCTTC. Its protein product is CASSPGLALDEQFF.